Listed below are T cell receptor beta chains from one sample, sequenced in a study of T cell responses to AZD1222 COVID-19 vaccine. Measured with immunoSEQ multiplex PCR; TCRdb has only the in-frame clones, and not every one. The sample carries approximately 81,000 clones, 85% to 95% recorded once. The sequencing here drew on peripheral blood, taken on day 0 of MenACWY control vaccination. The receptor source for this set is an adult in good health. Each CDR3 is given with its conserved first and last residue. D genes are given only for firm matches. Clone size is not always given. Where it is, it says once, few, many or a class for expanded clones.

D gene	clone size	V gene	J gene	CDR3 length	CDR3 DNA	CDR3 protein
.	.	TRBV3-1/TRBV3-2	TRBJ2-2	17	TGTGCCAGCAGCCATGCGGTTAGGAGGGAAGTCACCGGGGAGCTGTTTTTT	CASSHAVRREVTGELFF
.	.	TRBV30	TRBJ1-1	14	TGTGCCTGGAGTCCGGACGGGGTGAACACTGAAGCTTTCTTT	CAWSPDGVNTEAFF
TRBD2	.	TRBV7-2	TRBJ2-3	16	TGTGCCAGCAGCTTGTCTCTAGCGGGCAACACAGATACGCAGTATTTT	CASSLSLAGNTDTQYF
.	.	TRBV5-4	TRBJ2-2	16	TGTGCCAGCAGCCCCGGGGTAACAGGGTACACCGGGGAGCTGTTTTTT	CASSPGVTGYTGELFF
.	.	TRBV7-2	TRBJ1-5	15	TGTGCCAGCAGCTTAGTTAACAGTCTCAATCAGCCCCAGCATTTT	CASSLVNSLNQPQHF
.	.	TRBV5-1	TRBJ2-5	16	TGCGCCAGCAGCTTGGGAACTACCAAATACCAAGAGACCCAGTACTTC	CASSLGTTKYQETQYF
.	.	TRBV30	TRBJ2-5	11	TGTGCCTCCAGGGGCCAAGAGACCCAGTACTTC	CASRGQETQYF
TRBD1	.	TRBV30	TRBJ1-3	15	TGTGCCTGGAGTGTACGGACAGGGGCTGGAAACACCATATATTTT	CAWSVRTGAGNTIYF
.	.	TRBV3-1/TRBV3-2	TRBJ2-1	15	TGTGCCAGCAGCCAACGCGAAAGGATTATAGATGAGCAGTTCTTC	CASSQRERIIDEQFF
TRBD1	once	TRBV6-6	TRBJ1-1	14	TGTGCCAGCAGTCCCAAGGACAGGGGGAATGAAGCTTTCTTT	CASSPKDRGNEAFF
.	.	TRBV27	TRBJ1-4	16	TGTGCCAGCCAATTACGGGTCTCGGAACCTAATGAAAAACTGTTTTTT	CASQLRVSEPNEKLFF
.	.	TRBV21-1	TRBJ1-1	18	TGTGCCAGCAGCAAGGGACAGGGGGGAATTTTAATGAACACTGAAGCTTTCTTT	CASSKGQGGILMNTEAFF
.	.	TRBV4-3	TRBJ1-4	15	TGCGCCAGCAGCCCATCGACAGCGGGCAATGAAAAACTGTTTTTT	CASSPSTAGNEKLFF
.	.	TRBV28	TRBJ2-7	14	TGTGCCAGCAGTTTAAGCCTTGGCACCTACGAGCAGTACTTC	CASSLSLGTYEQYF
.	.	TRBV7-2	TRBJ2-1	15	TGTGCCAGCAGCTTCACCGGGAAATCGCCAAATGAGCAGTTCTTC	CASSFTGKSPNEQFF
.	.	TRBV27	TRBJ2-3	16	TGTGCCAGCAGTCCCCGTCCGGGGGCAAGCACAGATACGCAGTATTTT	CASSPRPGASTDTQYF
.	once	TRBV28	TRBJ2-7	12	TGTGCCAGCAGTTTTAGCTCCTACGAGCAGTACTTC	CASSFSSYEQYF
.	.	TRBV29-1	TRBJ2-7	11	TGCAGCGTCAGGTCGTTGAACGAGCAGTACTTC	CSVRSLNEQYF
.	.	TRBV5-1	TRBJ1-1	15	TGCGCCAGCAGCTTGTCGGCAGCGAAGAACACTGAAGCTTTCTTT	CASSLSAAKNTEAFF
.	.	TRBV12-5	TRBJ2-2	18	TGTGCTAGTGGTACCAGCCTGTACGAGAGTCCCACTACCGGGGAGCTGTTTTTT	CASGTSLYESPTTGELFF
.	.	TRBV11-2	TRBJ2-1	14	TGTGCCAGCAGCGGAAGTGGGACTTACAATGAGCAGTTCTTC	CASSGSGTYNEQFF
TRBD2	once	TRBV10-2	TRBJ2-3	13	TGCGCCAGCAGTGGGGCGGGAGGAGATACGCAGTATTTT	CASSGAGGDTQYF
.	.	TRBV6-2/TRBV6-3	TRBJ1-5	13	TGTGCCAGCAGCGTACAGGAGAATCAGCCCCAGCATTTT	CASSVQENQPQHF
.	.	TRBV6-5	TRBJ1-6	15	TGTGCCAGCAGTCGGGCGGAGGAGCTAAATTCACCCCTCCACTTT	CASSRAEELNSPLHF
.	.	TRBV4-2	TRBJ1-2	17	TGTGCCAGCAGCCAAGACTGGAGCCGGATCAACGATTATGGCTACACCTTC	CASSQDWSRINDYGYTF
.	.	TRBV29-1	TRBJ1-3	12	TGCAGCGCCAGGGTGGCTGGAAACACCATATATTTT	CSARVAGNTIYF
TRBD1	.	TRBV19	TRBJ1-1	14	TGTGCCAGTATTGATCCAGGGGGCGCGGCTGAAGCTTTCTTT	CASIDPGGAAEAFF
.	.	TRBV3-1/TRBV3-2	TRBJ2-1	14	TGTGCCAGCAGCCGTGCCGGACCCTACAATGAGCAGTTCTTC	CASSRAGPYNEQFF
TRBD2	.	TRBV29-1	TRBJ2-5	16	TGCAGCGTTGAAGATCTTGGCCTAGCGGGACAAGAGACCCAGTACTTC	CSVEDLGLAGQETQYF
.	.	TRBV7-9	TRBJ2-3	14	TGTGCCAGCAGCTCGGGGCGGCTAGCGGATACGCAGTATTTT	CASSSGRLADTQYF
.	once	TRBV3-1/TRBV3-2	TRBJ1-5	14	TGTGCCAGCAGCCTCCAGGGTAGCAATCAGCCCCAGCATTTT	CASSLQGSNQPQHF
.	.	TRBV7-9	TRBJ2-7	11	TGTGCCAGCAGCCCCGGGTTCGAGCAGTACTTC	CASSPGFEQYF
TRBD2	.	TRBV28	TRBJ2-7	15	TGTGCCAGCAGTGAGGGCCAGCGGGAGATCAACGAGCAGTACTTC	CASSEGQREINEQYF
TRBD2	.	TRBV5-6	TRBJ2-3	16	TGTGCCAGCAGCCCGGGACTAGCGGAGATGACAGATACGCAGTATTTT	CASSPGLAEMTDTQYF
TRBD1	.	TRBV27	TRBJ1-2	16	TGTGCCAGCAGCCGCCAGTGGAGGGGGCGCGCCTATGGCTACACCTTC	CASSRQWRGRAYGYTF
.	.	TRBV30	TRBJ2-6	14	TGTGCCTGGAGATCACTGTCTGGGGCCAACGTCCTGACTTTC	CAWRSLSGANVLTF
.	once	TRBV6-6	TRBJ1-2	11	TGTGCCAACTCGGCAGGTTATGGCTACACCTTC	CANSAGYGYTF
TRBD2	few	TRBV6-4	TRBJ2-1	14	TGTGCCAGCAGTGATGGGCTAGCGGGAGGTGAGCAGTTCTTC	CASSDGLAGGEQFF
.	.	TRBV19	TRBJ1-5	13	TGTGCCAGTAGTGCAGGGTGGAATCAGCCCCAGCATTTT	CASSAGWNQPQHF
.	.	TRBV5-1	TRBJ2-1	16	TGCGCCAGCAGCTTGGGGCCGACCGGCTCCTACAATGAGCAGTTCTTC	CASSLGPTGSYNEQFF
TRBD2	.	TRBV6-5	TRBJ2-7	15	TGTGCCAGCAGTTACTCGACGGGGGGTTCCTACGAGCAGTACTTC	CASSYSTGGSYEQYF
TRBD1	once	TRBV5-8	TRBJ2-7	14	TGTGCCAGCAGCTTGTTGGGACAGGGCTACGAGCAGTACTTC	CASSLLGQGYEQYF
TRBD1	.	TRBV23-1	TRBJ1-1	18	TGCGCCAGCAGTCAATTGGGGACAGGGGGATCGTATAACACTGAAGCTTTCTTT	CASSQLGTGGSYNTEAFF
.	.	TRBV7-8	TRBJ2-2	13	TGTGCCAGCAGCTTAGTCGGGTCCGGGGAGCTGTTTTTT	CASSLVGSGELFF
.	.	TRBV28	TRBJ2-1	14	TGTGCCAGCAGAGTAGGGTCGGGCTACAATGAGCAGTTCTTC	CASRVGSGYNEQFF
.	once	TRBV2	TRBJ2-7	14	TGTGCCAGCAGTGCGGGGACTGGGACCTACGAGCAGTACTTC	CASSAGTGTYEQYF
TRBD2	.	TRBV28	TRBJ2-2	17	TGTGCCAGCAGTCCCCCCGCGGGGGGAGCCTTGACCGGGGAGCTGTTTTTT	CASSPPAGGALTGELFF
.	.	TRBV2	TRBJ1-2	14	TGTGCCAGCAGTCCCGGACGGGCGTGGGGTGGCTACACCTTC	CASSPGRAWGGYTF
TRBD1	.	TRBV5-6	TRBJ1-2	16	TGTGCCAGCAGTTCGACGGTGGGACAGGGCTACTATGGCTACACCTTC	CASSSTVGQGYYGYTF
TRBD2	.	TRBV2	TRBJ2-1	13	TGTGCCAGCAACGAGCGGGAGGTAAATGAGCAGTTCTTC	CASNEREVNEQFF
.	.	TRBV27	TRBJ2-1	15	TGTGCCAGCAGGGAGCTCCGAAGCTCCTACAATGAGCAGTTCTTC	CASRELRSSYNEQFF
.	.	TRBV7-2	TRBJ2-3	12	TGTGCCAGCAGCCCGGGGGAACGTACGCAGTATTTT	CASSPGERTQYF
TRBD2	.	TRBV19	TRBJ2-2	14	TGTGCCGGGGGACTAGCGGGAGTCCCCGGGGAGCTGTTTTTT	CAGGLAGVPGELFF
TRBD2	.	TRBV24-1	TRBJ2-3	16	TGTGCCACCAGTGATCCCTCTAGCGGGAGTCCGGATACGCAGTATTTT	CATSDPSSGSPDTQYF
.	once	TRBV6-2/TRBV6-3	TRBJ1-5	16	TGTGCCAGCAGTTTCTACAGGGACGGGGGCAATCAGCCCCAGCATTTT	CASSFYRDGGNQPQHF